Detailed here is one TCR beta chain. Its target is unknown. This sample stems from a study of early T cells in non-severe SARS-CoV-2 infection. Across the study: Sequencing was performed on bulk RNA from unsorted whole blood, leaving chains unpaired. Findings and limits, study-wide: Clonotype matching in VDJdb favored anti-spike CD8 responses and did not capture private and CD4 specificities.

CDR3 length: 16 amino acids. The J segment lost 2 bases and the V segment lost 5 bases, leaving 7 bases of the junction unmatched. CDR1 ENHRY and CDR2 SYGVKD come from the germline V gene. The library protocol tagged individual cDNA molecules with unique molecular identifiers. MiXCR, run by TCRdb on the 5' RACE reads, gives a single entry per CDR3 protein. In the table there are some 87,000 distinct CDR3 sequences, 12% of which are singletons. The sequencing sample was made of whole blood. The chain employs TRBV10-3 and TRBJ2-3, with 10 bases fitting TRBD2. The clonotype was recovered from an adult who was a healthcare worker with PCR-confirmed SARS-CoV-2 infection or an uninfected control (not recorded which). The CDR3 is CAISPGLAPLTDTQYF. In DNA, the CDR3 is TGTGCCATCAGTCCGGGACTAGCGCCGCTCACAGATACGCAGTATTTT.